This TCR beta chain emerged from a study of CD8+CD57+ T cells in acquired aplastic anemia. Germline trimming cut 6 bases from V and 7 bases from J; bases unmatched to any gene: 8. The CDR3 has 13 residues. Germline V gene sequence: CDR1 LNHDA, CDR2 SQIVND (reference sequence). This clonotype occurred a few times. Its antigen is still unknown. A single base separates this from a much larger clone, so it may be a read error. Only patients with CD8+CD57+ cell expansion on flow cytometry were chosen for sequencing. With no exception, the patients had severe acquired aplastic anemia. Findings of the study overall: The number of CD8+ CDR3 sequences shared by patients and controls was twenty-nine. Patients and controls were not found to differ significantly in CD8+ Simpson's diversity.

The TCR beta profiling, which covered VDJ combination and CDR3 sequence, was carried out using genomic DNA as the template. TCRdb fed the reads into MiXCR, producing one record per CDR3 protein. The sample yields roughly 150,000 distinct CDR3 sequences, around 50% seen once. Specimen: sorted CD4+, CD8+, or CD8+CD57+ T cells (not recorded which) from PBMCs. This TCR was sampled from a human donor with aplastic anemia. The chain uses TRBV19 and TRBJ1-2; 7 bases map to TRBD1. The CDR3: CASRDGTVCGYTF. The CDR3 DNA follows: TGTGCCAGTAGAGACGGGACAGTATGTGGCTACACCTTC.